These T cell receptor beta chains were read from a single sample in a study of blood T cell repertoires in COVID-19. Sequenced by immunoSEQ multiplex PCR; TCRdb stores in-frame clones only, minus some. The table includes around 700,000 clones, approximately 90% detected once. Material: peripheral blood. The source is a woman between 18 and 29 years old with acute or convalescent COVID-19. Each CDR3 is given with its conserved first and last residue. Fields, in order: clone size, V gene, D gene, J gene, CDR3 protein, CDR3 DNA. The D gene is left open where the match is weak. Only some rows state a clone size, as once, few, many or a class for expanded clones.

>NA|TRBV27|TRBD1|TRBJ2-2
CASRPGQGYGELFF
TGTGCCAGCAGACCCGGACAGGGTTACGGGGAGCTGTTTTTT
>NA|TRBV10-3|TRBD1|TRBJ2-1
CAISLTGSVDNEQFF
TGTGCCATCAGTTTGACAGGGTCGGTAGATAATGAGCAGTTCTTC
>once|TRBV4-2|NA|TRBJ1-4
CASSQAGQYRNEKLFF
TGTGCCAGCAGCCAGGCTGGACAGTACCGGAATGAAAAACTGTTTTTT
>NA|TRBV27|TRBD2|TRBJ2-1
CASSFGTRGSEQFF
TGTGCCAGCAGTTTTGGGACTAGAGGCAGTGAGCAGTTCTTC
>NA|TRBV27|NA|TRBJ2-3
CASSFRAGADTQYF
TGTGCCAGCAGTTTCCGGGCCGGGGCAGATACGCAGTATTTT
>NA|TRBV19|NA|TRBJ1-5
CASSVVLEVNQPQHF
TGTGCCAGTAGTGTGGTTTTGGAGGTTAATCAGCCCCAGCATTTT
>NA|TRBV6-6|TRBD1|TRBJ1-2
CASRPATGVVGYTF
TGTGCCAGCAGACCCGCAACAGGGGTCGTTGGCTACACCTTC
>NA|TRBV29-1|TRBD1|TRBJ1-1
CSVEEAGGAFF
TGCAGCGTTGAAGAAGCAGGGGGGGCTTTCTTT
>few|TRBV10-3|TRBD1|TRBJ2-6
CAISERGQVISGANVLTF
TGTGCCATCAGTGAGAGGGGACAGGTGATCTCTGGGGCCAACGTCCTGACTTTC
>NA|TRBV9|NA|TRBJ1-1
CASSVGPGTEAFF
TGTGCCAGCAGCGTAGGCCCGGGCACTGAAGCTTTCTTT
>NA|TRBV3-1/TRBV3-2|NA|TRBJ1-3
CASSQVLGGTGNTIYF
TGTGCCAGCAGCCAAGTCCTGGGGGGGACTGGAAACACCATATATTTT
>NA|TRBV6-5|NA|TRBJ1-2
CASSYSGQPLYYGYTF
TGTGCCAGCAGTTACTCTGGACAGCCACTCTACTATGGCTACACCTTC
>NA|TRBV4-2|NA|TRBJ1-2
CASSQDLGQGNGYTF
TGTGCCAGCAGCCAAGATCTAGGGCAGGGGAATGGCTACACCTTC
>NA|TRBV6-5|TRBD2|TRBJ2-1
CASTRTSGGGNEQFF
TGTGCCAGCACCCGGACTAGCGGGGGGGGGAATGAGCAGTTCTTC
>NA|TRBV6-5|NA|TRBJ1-6
CASTWDISNSPLHF
TGTGCCAGCACTTGGGACATTTCTAATTCACCCCTCCACTTT
>NA|TRBV5-1|TRBD1|TRBJ1-1
CASSKGQGGEAFF
TGCGCCAGCAGCAAGGGACAGGGCGGTGAAGCTTTCTTT
>once|TRBV5-5|NA|TRBJ1-1
CASSAAGFLANTEAFF
TGTGCCAGCAGCGCGGCGGGGTTTCTAGCCAACACTGAAGCTTTCTTT
>once|TRBV6-5|NA|TRBJ2-3
CASQLQGLDTQYF
TGTGCCAGCCAACTTCAGGGGTTAGATACGCAGTATTTT
>once|TRBV6-5|NA|TRBJ1-6
CASRGGTQWNSPLHF
TGTGCCAGTCGGGGGGGAACCCAGTGGAATTCACCCCTCCACTTT
>NA|TRBV9|TRBD1|TRBJ1-3
CASSLGTGSAGNTIYF
TGTGCCAGCAGCCTAGGGACAGGGAGTGCTGGAAACACCATATATTTT
>NA|TRBV11-1|TRBD1|TRBJ1-1
CASSQGVYTEAFF
TGTGCCAGCAGTCAGGGGGTCTACACTGAAGCTTTCTTT
>NA|TRBV11-3|TRBD1|TRBJ2-3
CASSQGAETDTQYF
TGTGCCAGCAGTCAGGGGGCAGAGACAGATACGCAGTATTTT
>NA|TRBV9|TRBD2|TRBJ2-1
CASSPPTGTSGGWSDEQFF
TGTGCCAGCAGCCCCCCCACCGGGACTAGCGGGGGGTGGTCGGATGAGCAGTTCTTC
>NA|TRBV9|NA|TRBJ1-2
CASSERNYGYTF
TGTGCCAGCAGCGAGAGAAACTATGGCTACACCTTC
>NA|TRBV6-2/TRBV6-3|NA|TRBJ1-1
CASSYERGGTEAFF
TGTGCCAGCAGTTACGAGCGGGGGGGCACTGAAGCTTTCTTT
>NA|TRBV6-5|NA|TRBJ2-1
CASSMTRGEQFF
TGTGCCAGCAGCATGACTAGAGGTGAGCAGTTCTTC
>NA|TRBV5-1|NA|TRBJ1-2
CASSSDRFYGYTF
TGCGCCAGCAGCTCCGACAGATTCTATGGCTACACCTTC
>NA|TRBV20-1|NA|TRBJ1-2
CSASFGVTYGYTF
TGCAGTGCTAGTTTCGGAGTCACATATGGCTACACCTTC
>NA|TRBV25-1|NA|TRBJ2-2
CASSEPSTQTGELFF
TGTGCCAGCAGTGAACCATCGACTCAAACCGGGGAGCTGTTTTTT
>NA|TRBV7-9|TRBD2|TRBJ2-3
CASSFRGLGRDLRPDTQYF
TGTGCCAGCAGCTTCCGCGGACTAGGGCGGGATCTTCGTCCAGATACGCAGTATTTT
>NA|TRBV19|NA|TRBJ1-1
CASVNRLINTEAFF
TGTGCCAGTGTGAACAGGCTTATAAACACTGAAGCTTTCTTT
>NA|TRBV6-6|NA|TRBJ1-1
CASSALSGSTEAFF
TGTGCCAGCAGTGCCCTGTCGGGATCCACTGAAGCTTTCTTT
>NA|TRBV18|TRBD2|TRBJ2-2
CASSPTASGVGELFF
TGTGCCAGCTCACCAACGGCTAGCGGGGTCGGGGAGCTGTTTTTT
>NA|TRBV28|NA|TRBJ2-7
CASSLAGEGYEQYF
TGTGCCAGCAGTTTGGCCGGGGAAGGTTACGAGCAGTACTTC
>once|TRBV4-1|TRBD1|TRBJ1-2
CASSQPGQGSGGYTF
TGCGCCAGCAGCCAGCCGGGACAGGGATCGGGCGGCTACACCTTC
>NA|TRBV24-1|NA|TRBJ1-1
CATSDWGGTEAFF
TGTGCCACCAGTGATTGGGGGGGCACTGAAGCTTTCTTT
>NA|TRBV2|NA|TRBJ1-5
CASRGTGKGRNQPQHF
TGTGCCAGCAGGGGTACAGGGAAAGGGCGCAATCAGCCCCAGCATTTT
>NA|TRBV24-1|NA|TRBJ1-1
CATSDPNLGGTNTEAFF
TGTGCCACCAGTGACCCAAATCTAGGGGGAACGAACACTGAAGCTTTCTTT
>NA|TRBV11-2|NA|TRBJ2-7
CASSSLQGYTYEQYF
TGTGCCAGCAGCTCACTTCAGGGGTACACCTACGAGCAGTACTTC
>NA|TRBV30|TRBD1|TRBJ1-1
CASMTGGNTEAFF
TGTGCCTCCATGACAGGGGGGAACACTGAAGCTTTCTTT
>NA|TRBV5-1|NA|TRBJ1-1
CASSLTVMNTEAFF
TGCGCCAGCAGCTTGACAGTGATGAACACTGAAGCTTTCTTT
>NA|TRBV5-1|NA|TRBJ1-5
CASSLGTGNQPQHF
TGCGCCAGCAGCTTGGGAACAGGGAATCAGCCCCAGCATTTT
>NA|TRBV27|TRBD2|TRBJ2-7
CASSPRGSTYEQYF
TGTGCCAGCAGTCCGCGGGGGTCCACCTACGAGCAGTACTTC
>NA|TRBV3-1/TRBV3-2|NA|TRBJ2-2
CASSQARGLRSGELFF
TGTGCCAGCAGCCAAGCCCGAGGACTCCGGAGCGGGGAGCTGTTTTTT
>NA|TRBV25-1|NA|TRBJ1-5
CASSSFGQPQHF
TGTGCCAGCAGTTCTTTCGGTCAGCCCCAGCATTTT
>NA|TRBV4-2|NA|TRBJ1-2
CASSLADYGYTF
TGTGCCAGCAGCCTGGCTGACTATGGCTACACCTTC
>NA|TRBV5-1|NA|TRBJ1-1
CASSEGVIGTEAFF
TGCGCCAGCAGCGAGGGGGTAATCGGGACTGAAGCTTTCTTT
>NA|TRBV12-3/TRBV12-4|NA|TRBJ1-2
CASSLGTDYGYTF
TGTGCCAGCAGTTTAGGGACAGACTATGGCTACACCTTC
>once|TRBV30|TRBD1|TRBJ1-1
CAWGPGQGGTEAFF
TGTGCCTGGGGCCCCGGACAGGGCGGCACTGAAGCTTTCTTT